What follows are 15 T cell receptor beta chains derived from one specimen sequenced in a study of blood T cell repertoires in COVID-19. Data came from immunoSEQ multiplex PCR; TCRdb stores just in-frame clones and leaves some out. The repertoire includes about 150,000 clones, over 60% of them detected once, and around 3.5% sits in the top ten. Sequenced sample: peripheral blood. All receptors derive from a woman over 75 with acute or convalescent COVID-19.

The chain's CDR3 is CASSPRQGSMNTEAFF. The CDR3, as DNA: TGTGCCAGCTCACCCAGACAGGGGTCTATGAACACTGAAGCTTTCTTT. This chain joins TRBV18 and TRBJ1-1; 8 bases align to TRBD1. Germline V gene lookup returns CDR1 KGHSH and CDR2 LQKENI. The V and J ends lost 3 bases and 0 bases, in that order; junction bases with no gene match: 6. The CDR3 totals 16 residues.

This chain connects TRBV18 to TRBJ1-2; 9 bases align to TRBD1. Germline CDR1 reads KGHSH; CDR2 reads LQKENI. V lost 6 bases and J lost 2; bases outside the gene matches: 4. The CDR3 runs 14 residues. The CDR3 DNA is TGTGCCAGCTCCCCGGGACAGGGAAACTATGGCTACACCTTC. It yields the protein CASSPGQGNYGYTF.

The CDR3 region has the DNA TGTGCCAGCAGTGAAACAGGGTGGGATAGCAATCAGCCCCAGCATTTT. Its translation: CASSETGWDSNQPQHF. The genes are TRBV2 and TRBJ1-5; D is possibly TRBD1 (6 bases). The CDR3 consists of 16 residues. Germline CDR1 is SNHLY and CDR2 is FYNNEI. The V end lost 2 bases, the J end lost 0 bases, and 11 bases lay between the germline ends.

This rearrangement joins TRBV7-9 to TRBJ2-7; no definite D call. CDR1 SEHNR and CDR2 FQNEAQ come from the germline V gene (reference sequence). V dropped 1 base and J dropped 0 bases, with 7 bases sitting between them. The CDR3 is 14 residues long. The CDR3 spells CASSLVSSSYEQYF. The CDR3 DNA is TGTGCCAGCAGCTTAGTCTCGAGCTCCTACGAGCAGTACTTC.

The V gene is TRBV25-1, the J gene TRBJ1-4, with TRBD1 matching 7 bases. CDR3 length: 15 amino acids. Germline CDR1 and CDR2: MGHDK and SYGVNS. The J segment lost 7 bases and the V segment lost 3 bases, leaving 8 bases of the junction unmatched. The CDR3: CASSDGQVRGEKLFF. DNA for the CDR3: TGTGCCAGCAGTGACGGACAGGTCCGGGGTGAAAAACTGTTTTTT.

This clone was detected once. V usage is TRBV3-1 (or the pseudogene TRBV3-2) and J usage is TRBJ1-5, with TRBD1 as a possible D gene (6 bases). This CDR3 contains 16 residues. CDR1 and CDR2 from the germline V gene are LGHDT and YNNKEL (reference sequence). Trimming cost V 1 base and J 3 bases, with 13 bases left between them. Written as DNA, the CDR3 is TGTGCCAGCAGCCAAGCACCCAGGGGTTCCAATCAGCCCCAGCATTTT. Its translation is CASSQAPRGSNQPQHF.

This chain connects TRBV2 to TRBJ2-4; TRBD1 matches at 10 bases. There are 21 residues in the CDR3. The germline CDR1 and CDR2 sequences are SNHLY and FYNNEI. After removal of 3 bases from V and 2 bases from J, the junction contained 19 bases not matched to a gene. DNA of the CDR3: TGTGCCAGCAGTGATTGGTTGGGGGGGACAGGGGCGAGCCATACCAAAAACATTCAGTACTTC. Encoded protein: CASSDWLGGTGASHTKNIQYF.

This clone came up a few times. The V gene is TRBV2, the J gene TRBJ2-1, with D possibly matching TRBD1 (6 bases). The CDR3 has 16 residues. Trimming removed 3 bases at V and 3 bases at J, with 15 bases between. CDR1 is SNHLY, CDR2 FYNNEI, per germline. The CDR3 loop is CASSDGWQGYYNEQFF. CDR3 DNA: TGTGCCAGCAGTGATGGATGGCAGGGGTACTACAATGAGCAGTTCTTC.

This clone was counted a few times. V and J are TRBV19 and TRBJ1-6; TRBD1 matches 8 bases. V lost 9 bases and J lost 6; bases outside the gene matches: 10. The germline V gene encodes CDR1 LNHDA and CDR2 SQIVND (reference sequence). The CDR3 spans 15 residues. The CDR3 region has the DNA TGTGCCAGCAGGACAGGGAGGGTGAGTAATTCACCCCTCCACTTT. Translated: CASRTGRVSNSPLHF.

This rearrangement joins TRBV4-2 to TRBJ2-1; 7 nucleotides agree with TRBD2. The CDR3 is 14 residues long. From germline, CDR1 is LGHNA and CDR2 YNFKEQ. V shed 3 bases, J shed 10 bases, and the junction held 9 bases outside the gene matches. CDR3 region: CASSQWEGGYEQFF. Here the CDR3 DNA reads TGTGCCAGCAGCCAGTGGGAGGGTGGATACGAGCAGTTCTTC.

The chain combines TRBV7-9 with TRBJ1-2; TRBD1 matches 7 bases. This CDR3 contains 13 residues. Unmatched junction bases numbered 6, after V lost 5 bases and J lost 6 bases. Germline values: CDR1 SEHNR, CDR2 FQNEAQ (reference sequence). CDR3 DNA sequence: TGTGCCAGCAGCCCCCAGGGACAGCATGGCTACACCTTC. Translation gives CASSPQGQHGYTF.

This clone is a singleton in its sample. V is TRBV6-5 and J is TRBJ2-7; D remains unclear. V gave up 0 bases and J gave up 2 bases, with 8 bases separating them. Germline values: CDR1 MNHEY, CDR2 SVGAGI. This CDR3 is built from 14 residues. The CDR3, as DNA: TGTGCCAGCAGTTACTCGTCCCTTACCTACGAGCAGTACTTC. Translated, it gives CASSYSSLTYEQYF.

A word on this clone: This may arise from a read error, as a much more abundant clone is one base away. CDR3 in DNA: TGTGCCAGCCGTATCACTGGCAATCAGCCCCAGCATTTT. It is translated as CASRITGNQPQHF. The rearrangement joins TRBV2 to TRBJ1-5; D gene ambiguous. This CDR3 region has 13 residues. V was shortened by 8 bases and J by 2 bases, with 10 bases between the two germline ends. Per germline, CDR1 SNHLY and CDR2 FYNNEI.

The V call is TRBV5-1, the J call TRBJ2-2, with 10 bases that match TRBD1. Germline trimming cut 3 bases from V and 3 bases from J; bases unmatched to any gene: 2. The CDR3 loop spans 15 amino acids. Per germline, CDR1 SGHRS and CDR2 YFSETQ. The CDR3 loop reads CASSYGQGDTGELFF. CDR3 sequence (DNA): TGCGCCAGCAGCTATGGACAGGGGGACACCGGGGAGCTGTTTTTT.

This chain links TRBV2 with TRBJ1-2; D gene uncertain. V shed 7 bases and J shed 6 bases, with 12 bases lying between them. This CDR3 comprises 12 residues. CDR1 and CDR2 from the germline V gene are SNHLY and FYNNEI. The CDR3 loop is CASTREGDGYTF. CDR3 bases: TGTGCCAGCACCCGGGAGGGCGATGGCTACACCTTC.